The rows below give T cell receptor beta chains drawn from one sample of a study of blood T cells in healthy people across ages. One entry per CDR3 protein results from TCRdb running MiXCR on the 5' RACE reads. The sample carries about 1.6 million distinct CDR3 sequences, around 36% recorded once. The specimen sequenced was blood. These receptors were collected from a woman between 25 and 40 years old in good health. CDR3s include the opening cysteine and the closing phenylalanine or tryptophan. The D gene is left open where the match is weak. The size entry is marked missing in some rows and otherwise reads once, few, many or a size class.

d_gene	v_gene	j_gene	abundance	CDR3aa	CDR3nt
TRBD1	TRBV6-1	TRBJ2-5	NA	CASSIGDRVRETQYF	TGTGCCAGCAGTATTGGGGACAGGGTAAGGGAGACCCAGTACTTC
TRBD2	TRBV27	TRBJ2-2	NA	CASSLAGFGSVGELFF	TGTGCCAGCAGTCTAGCGGGGTTTGGGTCCGTCGGGGAGCTGTTTTTT
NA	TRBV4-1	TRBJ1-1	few	CASSLGTRGREAFF	TGCGCCAGCAGCCTAGGCACCAGGGGCCGCGAAGCTTTCTTT
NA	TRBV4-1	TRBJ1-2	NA	CAGSHLSGPNYGYTF	TGCGCCGGCAGTCACCTCAGCGGACCAAACTATGGCTACACCTTC
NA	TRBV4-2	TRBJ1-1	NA	CASSQDPGHNTEAFF	TGTGCCAGCAGCCAAGATCCGGGACACAACACTGAAGCTTTCTTT
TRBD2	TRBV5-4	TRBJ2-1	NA	CASSSTAGGREGEQFF	TGTGCCAGCAGCTCAACGGCGGGTGGAAGGGAGGGTGAGCAGTTCTTC
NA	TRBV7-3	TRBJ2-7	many	CASSGRTFAIYEQYF	TGTGCCAGCAGCGGACGGACCTTTGCAATCTACGAGCAGTACTTC
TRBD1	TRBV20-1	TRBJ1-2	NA	CSPGGDGYTF	TGTAGTCCAGGGGGCGACGGCTACACCTTC
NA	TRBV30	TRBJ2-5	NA	CAWSEVNQETQYF	TGTGCCTGGAGTGAAGTAAATCAAGAGACCCAGTACTTC
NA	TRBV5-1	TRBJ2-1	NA	CASGGMGTWEQFF	TGCGCCAGTGGAGGGATGGGGACTTGGGAGCAGTTCTTC
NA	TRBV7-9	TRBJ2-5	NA	CASSHRVLEETQYF	TGTGCCAGCAGCCACAGGGTGTTGGAGGAGACCCAGTACTTC
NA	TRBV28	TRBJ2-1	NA	CASSFLWGTETLYNEQFF	TGTGCCAGCAGTTTCCTCTGGGGGACCGAGACTCTCTACAATGAGCAGTTCTTC
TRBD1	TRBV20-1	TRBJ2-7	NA	CSAPIDRVGEQYF	TGCAGTGCTCCAATCGACAGGGTCGGCGAGCAGTACTTC
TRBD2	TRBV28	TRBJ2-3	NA	CASSSPSGAYTDTQYF	TGTGCCAGCAGTTCACCTAGCGGAGCCTACACAGATACGCAGTATTTT
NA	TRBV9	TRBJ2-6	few	CASSPELGWKELSGANVLTF	TGTGCCAGCAGCCCAGAGCTGGGGTGGAAGGAACTCTCTGGGGCCAACGTCCTGACTTTC
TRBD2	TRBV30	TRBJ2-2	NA	CAWSVRSLAVNTGELFF	TGTGCCTGGAGTGTCCGATCACTAGCGGTTAACACCGGGGAGCTGTTTTTT
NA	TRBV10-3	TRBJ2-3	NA	CVISESVDTQYF	TGTGTCATCAGTGAGTCGGTGGATACGCAGTATTTT
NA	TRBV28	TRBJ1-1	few	CASSLSRGPNTEAFF	TGTGCCAGCAGTTTATCCAGGGGTCCGAACACTGAAGCTTTCTTT
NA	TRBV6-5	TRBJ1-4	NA	CASSYGAVGEKLFF	TGTGCCAGCAGTTACGGGGCGGTGGGCGAAAAACTGTTTTTT
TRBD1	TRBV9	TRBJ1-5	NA	CASGPESRGRLSNQPQHF	TGTGCCAGCGGACCAGAAAGCAGGGGGCGGTTGAGCAATCAGCCCCAGCATTTT
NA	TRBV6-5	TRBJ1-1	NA	CASSYSRNRIGAFF	TGTGCCAGCAGTTACTCGAGGAATAGGATTGGAGCTTTCTTT
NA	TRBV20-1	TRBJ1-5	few	CSASTRHNQPQHF	TGCAGTGCTAGTACGCGGCACAATCAGCCCCAGCATTTT
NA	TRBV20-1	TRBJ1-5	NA	CSAASRANFNQPQHF	TGCAGTGCCGCCTCCCGGGCCAATTTTAATCAGCCCCAGCATTTT
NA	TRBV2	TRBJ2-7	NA	CASSEEGPYEQYF	TGTGCCAGCAGTGAAGAAGGGCCCTACGAGCAGTACTTC
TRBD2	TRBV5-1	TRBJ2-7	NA	CASSLARLADEQYF	TGCGCCAGCAGCTTGGCCAGGCTAGCGGATGAGCAGTACTTC
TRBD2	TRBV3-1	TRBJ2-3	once	CASSQETLLFAGGFTDTQYF	TGTGCCAGCAGCCAAGAAACTCTTCTTTTCGCGGGGGGTTTTACCGATACGCAGTATTTT
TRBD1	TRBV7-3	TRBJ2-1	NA	CASSLFQGARNEQFF	TGTGCCAGCAGCTTATTCCAGGGGGCGAGAAATGAGCAGTTCTTC
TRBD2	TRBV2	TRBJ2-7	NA	CASTSDVGGRGEQYF	TGTGCCAGCACCTCGGATGTGGGAGGGCGCGGCGAGCAGTACTTC
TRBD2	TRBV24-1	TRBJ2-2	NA	CATSSKRGYTGELFF	TGTGCCACCAGTTCTAAGCGGGGGTATACCGGGGAGCTGTTTTTT